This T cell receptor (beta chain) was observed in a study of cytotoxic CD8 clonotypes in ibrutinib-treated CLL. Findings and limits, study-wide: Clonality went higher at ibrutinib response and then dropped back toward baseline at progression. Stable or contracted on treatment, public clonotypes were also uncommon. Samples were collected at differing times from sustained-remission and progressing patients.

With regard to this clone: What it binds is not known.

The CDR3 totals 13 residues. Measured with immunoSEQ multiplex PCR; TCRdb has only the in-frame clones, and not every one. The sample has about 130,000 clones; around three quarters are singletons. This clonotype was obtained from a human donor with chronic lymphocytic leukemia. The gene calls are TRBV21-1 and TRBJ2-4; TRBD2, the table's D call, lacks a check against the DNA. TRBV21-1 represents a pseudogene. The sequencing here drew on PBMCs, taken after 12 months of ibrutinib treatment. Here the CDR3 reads CASSKTGRDIQYF. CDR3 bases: TGTGCCAGCAGCAAAACAGGGAGGGACATTCAGTACTTC.